The 27 T cell receptor beta chains given below trace back to one sample, sequenced in a study of cytotoxic CD8 clonotypes in ibrutinib-treated CLL. Data came from immunoSEQ multiplex PCR; TCRdb stores just in-frame clones and leaves some out. The sample shows roughly 29,000 clones, around 52% of them seen only once. The sequenced sample was PBMCs, obtained before ibrutinib treatment. The receptors shown here come from a human donor with chronic lymphocytic leukemia.

V and J are TRBV6-1 and TRBJ2-1, with TRBD1 identical over 9 bases. The CDR3 sequence is 15 residues long. V was pared by 6 bases and J by 6 bases, with 9 bases of the junction left unmatched. Germline V gene data show CDR1 as MNHNS and CDR2 as SASEGT. CDR3 residues: CASRRTGAGSNEQFF. The DNA for the CDR3 is TGTGCCAGCAGGAGGACAGGGGCAGGGTCCAATGAGCAGTTCTTC.

V is TRBV6-9 and J is TRBJ1-3, with a tentative D call TRBD1 (6 bases). CDR3 length: 14 residues. The germline gives CDR1 MNHGY, CDR2 SVAAGI. V lost 6 bases to trimming and J lost 1 base, with 10 bases between them. CDR3 DNA sequence: TGTGCCAGCAGGCCACAGGGTTCTGGAAACACCATATATTTT. Translation: CASRPQGSGNTIYF.

The chain employs TRBV2 and TRBJ2-5; weak D call: TRBD2 (6 bases). The end of the DNA fits TRBJ2-7 better, so the J call may be wrong. Germline V CDR1 and CDR2: SNHLY, FYNNEI. The CDR3 spans 12 residues. CDR3 bases: TGTGCCAGCCGGGACTCTTACTACGAGCAGTACTTC. Translation: CASRDSYYEQYF.

V is TRBV27 and J is TRBJ2-1, with D possibly TRBD1 on 5 matching bases. Germline V lookup: CDR1 MNHEY, CDR2 SMNVEV (reference sequence). The V and J ends lost 0 bases and 10 bases respectively, with 13 bases between them. The CDR3 covers 14 residues. The CDR3 sequence: CASSLSRAAEEQFF. The CDR3 nucleotides read TGTGCCAGCAGTTTATCCAGGGCGGCTGAGGAGCAGTTCTTC.

There are a few counts of this clone. The chain joins TRBV7-6 to TRBJ2-5; D possibly corresponds to TRBD2 (5 bases). Trimming shortened V by 0 bases and J by 5 bases, and 13 bases separated the two germline ends. The CDR3 covers 15 residues. Germline assignment: CDR1 SGHVS and CDR2 FNYEAQ. The CDR3 here is CASSLATREWETQYF. In DNA, the CDR3 is TGTGCCAGCAGCTTAGCGACGAGGGAGTGGGAGACCCAGTACTTC. The entire variable domain, with the rest obtained from reference TRBV7-6 and TRBJ2-5, is as follows: GAGVSQSPRYKVTKRGQDVALRCDPISGHVSLYWYRQALGQGPEFLTYFNYEAQQDKSGLPNDRFSAERPEGSISTLTIQRTEQRDSAMYRCASSLATREWETQYFGPGTRLLVL.

The CDR3 spells CSVGTGRSLAGPDTQYF. The CDR3 DNA reads TGCAGCGTGGGGACAGGCCGGAGTCTAGCGGGGCCAGATACGCAGTATTTT. The chain uses TRBV29-1 and TRBJ2-3; the D gene is possibly TRBD2 (9 bases). This CDR3 is 17 amino acids long. Germline lookup yields CDR1 SQVTM and CDR2 ANQGSEA. Trimming shortened V by 6 bases and J by 4 bases, and 26 bases separated the two germline ends.

This clone is medium-sized (0.01 to 0.1%) within its sample. The chain joins TRBV6-1 to TRBJ2-3; TRBD2 aligns across 9 bases. The germline gives CDR1 MNHNS, CDR2 SASEGT. The CDR3 is 12 amino acids. With V trimmed by 4 bases and J by 13 bases, 6 bases remained unmatched. The CDR3 nucleotides are TGTGCCAGCAGTGGTCCTAGCGGGGCTAAGTATTTT. Translating gives CASSGPSGAKYF.

This chain uses TRBV5-5 with TRBJ2-2, with D unresolved. With 2 bases removed from V and 2 bases from J, the gap between germline ends came to 4 bases. This CDR3 is 13 amino acids long. The germline V gene encodes CDR1 SGHKS and CDR2 YYEKEE (reference sequence). The CDR3 bases are TGTGCCAGCAGCTTACTAAACACCGGGGAGCTGTTTTTT. Translated, it gives CASSLLNTGELFF.

V usage is TRBV6-5 and J usage is TRBJ2-5, with 7 bases identical to TRBD1. V gave up 6 bases and J gave up 5 bases; unmatched junction bases: 6. The CDR3 consists of 13 residues. The germline V gene encodes CDR1 MNHEY and CDR2 SVGAGI. Written as DNA, the CDR3 is TGTGCCAGCAGACAAGGGGGCTCGGAGACCCAGTACTTC. Translation gives CASRQGGSETQYF.

The chain joins TRBV6-5 to TRBJ2-1, with D perhaps matching TRBD2 (7 bases). V was shortened by 5 bases and J by 11 bases, with 10 bases between the two germline ends. Germline V gives CDR1 MNHEY, CDR2 SVGAGI. CDR3 length: 11 residues. The CDR3 loop reads CASSEGGQQFF. As DNA, the CDR3 is TGTGCCAGCAGTGAGGGGGGGCAGCAGTTCTTC.

The chain links TRBV5-1 to TRBJ1-1; 8 bases fit TRBD1. The V gene end was trimmed by 3 bases and the J gene end by 2 bases; junction bases not matched to a gene: 6. There are 15 residues in the CDR3. Germline-derived CDR1 and CDR2 are SGHRS and YFSETQ. The CDR3 DNA reads as TGCGCCAGCAGCTCCCGGACAGGGATAAACACTGAAGCTTTCTTT. It encodes CASSSRTGINTEAFF. Complete variable domain (other parts from reference TRBV5-1 and TRBJ1-1): KAGVTQTPRYLIKTRGQQVTLSCSPISGHRSVSWYQQTPGQGLQFLFEYFSETQRNKGNFPGRFSGRQFSNSRSEMNVSTLELGDSALYLCASSSRTGINTEAFFGQGTRLTVV.

Sample share makes this clone medium-sized. The chain couples TRBV10-3 to TRBJ2-5; TRBD1 matches 8 bases. Per germline, CDR1 ENHRY and CDR2 SYGVKD. This CDR3 has 12 residues. The junction had 6 bases not matched to a gene; V was cut back by 10 bases and J by 5 bases. The CDR3 reads CATRDRGETQYF. CDR3 DNA sequence: TGTGCCACCCGTGACAGGGGTGAGACCCAGTACTTC.

The chain links TRBV9 to TRBJ2-7; D possibly corresponds to TRBD1 (7 bases). This CDR3 spans 15 amino acids. Per germline, CDR1 SGDLS and CDR2 YYNGEE. The ends were cut back, 3 bases at V and 5 bases at J, with 18 bases in the middle. CDR3 sequence: CASSAHGLRGDEQYF. CDR3 bases: TGTGCCAGCAGCGCCCACGGACTCAGGGGGGACGAGCAGTACTTC.

This clone was recorded at least ten times. This rearrangement joins TRBV20-1 to TRBJ2-2, with unresolved D. Trimming stripped 0 bases from V and 7 bases from J, with 3 bases between. Germline V gene sequence: CDR1 DFQATT, CDR2 SNEGSKA (reference sequence). There are 11 residues in the CDR3. In nucleotides, the CDR3 is TGCAGTGCTAGAGATCACGGGGAGCTGTTTTTT. It specifies CSARDHGELFF.

This sequence joins TRBV19 and TRBJ1-1; D gene unclear. Germline CDR1 and CDR2: LNHDA and SQIVND (reference sequence). The V and J ends lost 3 bases and 11 bases respectively, with 10 bases between them. This CDR3 spans 11 amino acids. The CDR3, as DNA: TGTGCCAGTAGTATGGGGTCGGGGGCTTTCTTT. Its translation is CASSMGSGAFF.

The chain uses TRBV2 and TRBJ2-7, with 13 bases identical to TRBD2. The germline V gene has CDR1 SNHLY and CDR2 FYNNEI. V shed 5 bases and J 4 bases; nucleotides not matched to a gene: 5. The CDR3 covers 15 residues. The CDR3 reads CASSILAGGSYEQYF. CDR3 in DNA: TGTGCCAGCAGTATACTAGCGGGAGGGTCTTACGAGCAGTACTTC.

This clone was counted once. This sequence joins TRBV6-5 and TRBJ2-2; D not resolved. Germline assignment: CDR1 MNHEY and CDR2 SVGAGI. With 2 bases removed from V and 1 base from J, the gap between germline ends came to 8 bases. This CDR3 spans 15 amino acids. The CDR3 DNA sequence: TGTGCCAGCAGTTACACAGTCTTGAACACCGGGGAGCTGTTTTTT. This encodes CASSYTVLNTGELFF.

This clone was counted a few times. The rearrangement uses TRBV4-2 and TRBJ2-7; no reliable D call. CDR3 length: 13 residues. Trimming removed 0 bases from V and 0 bases from J, with 3 bases in between. CDR1 is LGHNA, CDR2 YNFKEQ, per germline. The DNA for the CDR3 is TGTGCCAGCAGCCAAGATCGCTCCTACGAGCAGTACTTC. It codes for CASSQDRSYEQYF.

This chain connects TRBV2 to TRBJ2-5; possible D gene TRBD1, 6 bases. Germline CDR1 is SNHLY and CDR2 is FYNNEI. The V end lost 5 bases, the J end lost 5 bases, and 24 bases lay between the germline ends. The CDR3 totals 17 residues. This chain's CDR3 is CASSQIFPTGGWETQYF. CDR3 coding DNA: TGTGCCAGCAGTCAAATTTTTCCGACAGGCGGCTGGGAGACCCAGTACTTC.

This chain connects TRBV5-1 to TRBJ2-7, with 10 bases that match TRBD1. Losses at the gene ends were 3 bases for V and 4 bases for J; bases not matched to a gene: 4. There are 14 residues in the CDR3. Germline loops: CDR1 SGHRS, CDR2 YFSETQ. In DNA form, the CDR3 reads TGCGCCAGCAGCTCGACAGGGGGCAAGTACGAGCAGTACTTC. Encoded protein: CASSSTGGKYEQYF.

The V call is TRBV5-1, the J call TRBJ1-2; weak D call: TRBD1 (5 bases). CDR1 SGHRS and CDR2 YFSETQ come from the germline V gene. Trimming left V 5 bases short and J 1 base short, with 9 bases between. This CDR3 is 13 amino acids long. CDR3 protein: CASSGDYNYGYTF. CDR3 in DNA: TGCGCCAGCAGTGGGGACTATAACTATGGCTACACCTTC.

This sequence joins TRBV9 and TRBJ1-2; 10 positions agree with TRBD1. The CDR3 loop spans 13 amino acids. J lost 5 bases, V lost 6 bases, and 4 bases had no gene match. From germline, CDR1 is SGDLS and CDR2 YYNGEE. The CDR3, as DNA: TGTGCCAGCAAGAGACAGGGGGCGTATGGCTACACCTTC. As protein: CASKRQGAYGYTF.

The rearrangement uses TRBV5-1 and TRBJ2-7; the D call may be TRBD1 or TRBD2 (5 bases each). Germline values: CDR1 SGHRS, CDR2 YFSETQ. There are 14 residues in the CDR3. Trimming left V 6 bases short and J 3 bases short, with 16 bases between. The CDR3 loop reads CASNPGAIIYEQYF. The CDR3 DNA sequence: TGCGCCAGCAACCCCGGGGCAATCATCTACGAGCAGTACTTC.

V and J are TRBV5-4 and TRBJ1-2, with 9 bases matching TRBD1. Germline loops: CDR1 SGHNT, CDR2 YYREEE (reference sequence). The J segment lost 3 bases and the V segment lost 4 bases, leaving 10 bases of the junction unmatched. The CDR3 runs 16 residues. CDR3 nucleotides: TGTGCCAGCAGCGGATGGACAGGGGTGGAGGACTATGGCTACACCTTC. Its protein product is CASSGWTGVEDYGYTF.

V usage is TRBV6-1 and J usage is TRBJ2-7; 9 bases fit TRBD1. This CDR3 is built from 17 residues. V was pared by 3 bases and J by 5 bases, with 14 bases of the junction left unmatched. The germline V gene encodes CDR1 MNHNS and CDR2 SASEGT. CDR3 residues: CASSDWVLGQGGDEQYF. Written as DNA, the CDR3 is TGTGCCAGCAGTGACTGGGTCTTGGGACAGGGAGGCGACGAGCAGTACTTC.

About this clone itself: Other DNA sequences in the same sample also yield this CDR3. This chain uses TRBV11-3 with TRBJ1-1; perhaps TRBD1 as D (5 bases). The germline gives CDR1 SGHNT, CDR2 YENEEA. This CDR3 contains 14 residues. V gave up 1 base and J gave up 1 base, with 7 bases separating them. CDR3 DNA: TGTGCCAGCAGCTTAGGGGGGAAGAACACTGAAGCTTTCTTT. Translating it yields CASSLGGKNTEAFF.

This clone appeared once. J is TRBJ2-7 and V is TRBV7-9; TRBD1 matches 7 bases. This CDR3 is built from 14 residues. The ends lost 5 bases at V and 5 bases at J; junction bases unmatched: 9. CDR1 SEHNR and CDR2 FQNEAQ come from the germline V gene (reference sequence). Here the CDR3 reads CASSVDRAINEQYF. As DNA, the CDR3 is TGTGCCAGCAGCGTCGACAGGGCGATCAACGAGCAGTACTTC.